This T cell receptor beta chain was found in a study of T cells in Graves' hyperthyroidism and ophthalmopathy. The sample holds a few counts of this clonotype. One junction end does not reproduce the germline sequence, and a read error may be involved. The CDR3 regions of TCR beta were amplified from RNA transcripts. HTBI primers were employed in a first-round RT-PCR of the TCR CDR3. TCRdb reprocessed the multiplex PCR reads via MiXCR and lists one record per CDR3 protein. This table has about 500,000 distinct CDR3 sequences, approximately 17% appearing once. Germline V gene data show CDR1 as MNHNS and CDR2 as SASEGT. The CDR3 length is 14 residues.

Sequencing used blood. This clonotype was sampled from a woman younger than 35 with Graves' ophthalmopathy. The chain is built from TRBV6-1 and TRBJ1-2; 9 nucleotides line up with TRBD1. The CDR3 DNA reads as TGTGCCAGCAGCCGGGGACAGGGCTTCTATGGCCACACCTTC. This encodes CASSRGQGFYGHTF.